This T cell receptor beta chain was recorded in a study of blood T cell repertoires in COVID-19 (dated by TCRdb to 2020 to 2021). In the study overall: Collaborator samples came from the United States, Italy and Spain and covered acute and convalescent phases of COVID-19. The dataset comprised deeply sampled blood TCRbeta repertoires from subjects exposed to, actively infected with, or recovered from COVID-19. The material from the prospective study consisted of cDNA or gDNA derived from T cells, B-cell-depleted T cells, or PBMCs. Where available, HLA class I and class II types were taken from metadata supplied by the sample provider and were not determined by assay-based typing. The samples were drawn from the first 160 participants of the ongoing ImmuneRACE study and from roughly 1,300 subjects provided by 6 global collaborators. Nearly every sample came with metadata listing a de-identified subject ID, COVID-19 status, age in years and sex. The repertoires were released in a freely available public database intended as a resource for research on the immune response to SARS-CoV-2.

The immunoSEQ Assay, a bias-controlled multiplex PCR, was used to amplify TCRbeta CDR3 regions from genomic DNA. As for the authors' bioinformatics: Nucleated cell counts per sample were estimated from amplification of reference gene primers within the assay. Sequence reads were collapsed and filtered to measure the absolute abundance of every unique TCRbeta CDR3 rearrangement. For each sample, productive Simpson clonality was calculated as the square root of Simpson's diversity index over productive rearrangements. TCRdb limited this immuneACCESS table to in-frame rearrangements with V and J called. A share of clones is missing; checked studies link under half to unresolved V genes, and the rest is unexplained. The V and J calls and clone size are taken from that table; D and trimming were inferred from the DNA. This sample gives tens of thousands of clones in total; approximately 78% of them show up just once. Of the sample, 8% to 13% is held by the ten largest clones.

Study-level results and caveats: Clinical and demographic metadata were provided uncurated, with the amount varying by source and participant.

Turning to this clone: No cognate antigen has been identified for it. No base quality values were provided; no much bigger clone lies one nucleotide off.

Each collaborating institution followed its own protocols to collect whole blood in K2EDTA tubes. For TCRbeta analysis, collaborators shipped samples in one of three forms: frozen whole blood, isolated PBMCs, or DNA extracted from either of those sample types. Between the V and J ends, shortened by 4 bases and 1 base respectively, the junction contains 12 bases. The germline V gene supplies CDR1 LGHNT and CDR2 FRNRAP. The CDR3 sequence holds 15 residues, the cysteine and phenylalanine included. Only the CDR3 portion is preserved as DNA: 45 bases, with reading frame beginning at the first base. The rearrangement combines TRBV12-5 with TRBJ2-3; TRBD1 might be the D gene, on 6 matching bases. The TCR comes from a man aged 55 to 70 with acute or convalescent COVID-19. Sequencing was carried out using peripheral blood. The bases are TGTGCTAGTGGTTCCGGACAGTCAGGCACAGATACGCAGTATTTT. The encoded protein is CASGSGQSGTDTQYF.